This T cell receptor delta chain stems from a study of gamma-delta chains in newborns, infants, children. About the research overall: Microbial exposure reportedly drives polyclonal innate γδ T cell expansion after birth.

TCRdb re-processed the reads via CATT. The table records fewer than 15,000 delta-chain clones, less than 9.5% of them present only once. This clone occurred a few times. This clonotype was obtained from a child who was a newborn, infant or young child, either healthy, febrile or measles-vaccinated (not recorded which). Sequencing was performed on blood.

Written as DNA, the CDR3 is TGTGCCTGTGACACCGTGGGGATCGGAAGCTCCTGGGACACCCGACAGATGTTTTTC. It yields the protein CACDTVGIGSSWDTRQMFF. V and J are TRDV2 and TRDJ3; D is possibly TRDD3 (6 bases). This CDR3 comprises 19 residues. The V end lost 0 bases, the J end lost 0 bases, and 14 bases lay between the germline ends. Germline assignment: CDR1 GEAIGNYY and CDR2 EKD.